This TCR beta chain emerged from a study of cytomegalovirus exposure and HLA in healthy donors. Study results and limitations: Some V segments, TRBV6-2 and TRBV6-3 among them, were indistinguishable and were therefore excluded.

The PCR contained 60 Vbeta and 13 Jbeta primers. Clones were read by immunoSEQ multiplex PCR, and TCRdb kept only the in-frame ones, dropping some. The data hold more than 130,000 clones, with approximately 80% observed a single time. V lost 6 bases and J lost 8; bases outside the gene matches: 7. The CDR3 extends over 13 amino acids. Per germline, CDR1 MNHEY and CDR2 SVGAGI. This clone was observed once. What it binds is unknown. J is TRBJ1-5 and V is TRBV6-5, with 7 bases fitting TRBD1. The clonotype was recovered from a woman in her fifties or sixties in good health and CMV-seronegative. The source material was PBMCs. The CDR3 is CASSPGQPKPQHF. The CDR3 region has the DNA TGTGCCAGCAGCCCGGGACAGCCCAAGCCCCAGCATTTT.